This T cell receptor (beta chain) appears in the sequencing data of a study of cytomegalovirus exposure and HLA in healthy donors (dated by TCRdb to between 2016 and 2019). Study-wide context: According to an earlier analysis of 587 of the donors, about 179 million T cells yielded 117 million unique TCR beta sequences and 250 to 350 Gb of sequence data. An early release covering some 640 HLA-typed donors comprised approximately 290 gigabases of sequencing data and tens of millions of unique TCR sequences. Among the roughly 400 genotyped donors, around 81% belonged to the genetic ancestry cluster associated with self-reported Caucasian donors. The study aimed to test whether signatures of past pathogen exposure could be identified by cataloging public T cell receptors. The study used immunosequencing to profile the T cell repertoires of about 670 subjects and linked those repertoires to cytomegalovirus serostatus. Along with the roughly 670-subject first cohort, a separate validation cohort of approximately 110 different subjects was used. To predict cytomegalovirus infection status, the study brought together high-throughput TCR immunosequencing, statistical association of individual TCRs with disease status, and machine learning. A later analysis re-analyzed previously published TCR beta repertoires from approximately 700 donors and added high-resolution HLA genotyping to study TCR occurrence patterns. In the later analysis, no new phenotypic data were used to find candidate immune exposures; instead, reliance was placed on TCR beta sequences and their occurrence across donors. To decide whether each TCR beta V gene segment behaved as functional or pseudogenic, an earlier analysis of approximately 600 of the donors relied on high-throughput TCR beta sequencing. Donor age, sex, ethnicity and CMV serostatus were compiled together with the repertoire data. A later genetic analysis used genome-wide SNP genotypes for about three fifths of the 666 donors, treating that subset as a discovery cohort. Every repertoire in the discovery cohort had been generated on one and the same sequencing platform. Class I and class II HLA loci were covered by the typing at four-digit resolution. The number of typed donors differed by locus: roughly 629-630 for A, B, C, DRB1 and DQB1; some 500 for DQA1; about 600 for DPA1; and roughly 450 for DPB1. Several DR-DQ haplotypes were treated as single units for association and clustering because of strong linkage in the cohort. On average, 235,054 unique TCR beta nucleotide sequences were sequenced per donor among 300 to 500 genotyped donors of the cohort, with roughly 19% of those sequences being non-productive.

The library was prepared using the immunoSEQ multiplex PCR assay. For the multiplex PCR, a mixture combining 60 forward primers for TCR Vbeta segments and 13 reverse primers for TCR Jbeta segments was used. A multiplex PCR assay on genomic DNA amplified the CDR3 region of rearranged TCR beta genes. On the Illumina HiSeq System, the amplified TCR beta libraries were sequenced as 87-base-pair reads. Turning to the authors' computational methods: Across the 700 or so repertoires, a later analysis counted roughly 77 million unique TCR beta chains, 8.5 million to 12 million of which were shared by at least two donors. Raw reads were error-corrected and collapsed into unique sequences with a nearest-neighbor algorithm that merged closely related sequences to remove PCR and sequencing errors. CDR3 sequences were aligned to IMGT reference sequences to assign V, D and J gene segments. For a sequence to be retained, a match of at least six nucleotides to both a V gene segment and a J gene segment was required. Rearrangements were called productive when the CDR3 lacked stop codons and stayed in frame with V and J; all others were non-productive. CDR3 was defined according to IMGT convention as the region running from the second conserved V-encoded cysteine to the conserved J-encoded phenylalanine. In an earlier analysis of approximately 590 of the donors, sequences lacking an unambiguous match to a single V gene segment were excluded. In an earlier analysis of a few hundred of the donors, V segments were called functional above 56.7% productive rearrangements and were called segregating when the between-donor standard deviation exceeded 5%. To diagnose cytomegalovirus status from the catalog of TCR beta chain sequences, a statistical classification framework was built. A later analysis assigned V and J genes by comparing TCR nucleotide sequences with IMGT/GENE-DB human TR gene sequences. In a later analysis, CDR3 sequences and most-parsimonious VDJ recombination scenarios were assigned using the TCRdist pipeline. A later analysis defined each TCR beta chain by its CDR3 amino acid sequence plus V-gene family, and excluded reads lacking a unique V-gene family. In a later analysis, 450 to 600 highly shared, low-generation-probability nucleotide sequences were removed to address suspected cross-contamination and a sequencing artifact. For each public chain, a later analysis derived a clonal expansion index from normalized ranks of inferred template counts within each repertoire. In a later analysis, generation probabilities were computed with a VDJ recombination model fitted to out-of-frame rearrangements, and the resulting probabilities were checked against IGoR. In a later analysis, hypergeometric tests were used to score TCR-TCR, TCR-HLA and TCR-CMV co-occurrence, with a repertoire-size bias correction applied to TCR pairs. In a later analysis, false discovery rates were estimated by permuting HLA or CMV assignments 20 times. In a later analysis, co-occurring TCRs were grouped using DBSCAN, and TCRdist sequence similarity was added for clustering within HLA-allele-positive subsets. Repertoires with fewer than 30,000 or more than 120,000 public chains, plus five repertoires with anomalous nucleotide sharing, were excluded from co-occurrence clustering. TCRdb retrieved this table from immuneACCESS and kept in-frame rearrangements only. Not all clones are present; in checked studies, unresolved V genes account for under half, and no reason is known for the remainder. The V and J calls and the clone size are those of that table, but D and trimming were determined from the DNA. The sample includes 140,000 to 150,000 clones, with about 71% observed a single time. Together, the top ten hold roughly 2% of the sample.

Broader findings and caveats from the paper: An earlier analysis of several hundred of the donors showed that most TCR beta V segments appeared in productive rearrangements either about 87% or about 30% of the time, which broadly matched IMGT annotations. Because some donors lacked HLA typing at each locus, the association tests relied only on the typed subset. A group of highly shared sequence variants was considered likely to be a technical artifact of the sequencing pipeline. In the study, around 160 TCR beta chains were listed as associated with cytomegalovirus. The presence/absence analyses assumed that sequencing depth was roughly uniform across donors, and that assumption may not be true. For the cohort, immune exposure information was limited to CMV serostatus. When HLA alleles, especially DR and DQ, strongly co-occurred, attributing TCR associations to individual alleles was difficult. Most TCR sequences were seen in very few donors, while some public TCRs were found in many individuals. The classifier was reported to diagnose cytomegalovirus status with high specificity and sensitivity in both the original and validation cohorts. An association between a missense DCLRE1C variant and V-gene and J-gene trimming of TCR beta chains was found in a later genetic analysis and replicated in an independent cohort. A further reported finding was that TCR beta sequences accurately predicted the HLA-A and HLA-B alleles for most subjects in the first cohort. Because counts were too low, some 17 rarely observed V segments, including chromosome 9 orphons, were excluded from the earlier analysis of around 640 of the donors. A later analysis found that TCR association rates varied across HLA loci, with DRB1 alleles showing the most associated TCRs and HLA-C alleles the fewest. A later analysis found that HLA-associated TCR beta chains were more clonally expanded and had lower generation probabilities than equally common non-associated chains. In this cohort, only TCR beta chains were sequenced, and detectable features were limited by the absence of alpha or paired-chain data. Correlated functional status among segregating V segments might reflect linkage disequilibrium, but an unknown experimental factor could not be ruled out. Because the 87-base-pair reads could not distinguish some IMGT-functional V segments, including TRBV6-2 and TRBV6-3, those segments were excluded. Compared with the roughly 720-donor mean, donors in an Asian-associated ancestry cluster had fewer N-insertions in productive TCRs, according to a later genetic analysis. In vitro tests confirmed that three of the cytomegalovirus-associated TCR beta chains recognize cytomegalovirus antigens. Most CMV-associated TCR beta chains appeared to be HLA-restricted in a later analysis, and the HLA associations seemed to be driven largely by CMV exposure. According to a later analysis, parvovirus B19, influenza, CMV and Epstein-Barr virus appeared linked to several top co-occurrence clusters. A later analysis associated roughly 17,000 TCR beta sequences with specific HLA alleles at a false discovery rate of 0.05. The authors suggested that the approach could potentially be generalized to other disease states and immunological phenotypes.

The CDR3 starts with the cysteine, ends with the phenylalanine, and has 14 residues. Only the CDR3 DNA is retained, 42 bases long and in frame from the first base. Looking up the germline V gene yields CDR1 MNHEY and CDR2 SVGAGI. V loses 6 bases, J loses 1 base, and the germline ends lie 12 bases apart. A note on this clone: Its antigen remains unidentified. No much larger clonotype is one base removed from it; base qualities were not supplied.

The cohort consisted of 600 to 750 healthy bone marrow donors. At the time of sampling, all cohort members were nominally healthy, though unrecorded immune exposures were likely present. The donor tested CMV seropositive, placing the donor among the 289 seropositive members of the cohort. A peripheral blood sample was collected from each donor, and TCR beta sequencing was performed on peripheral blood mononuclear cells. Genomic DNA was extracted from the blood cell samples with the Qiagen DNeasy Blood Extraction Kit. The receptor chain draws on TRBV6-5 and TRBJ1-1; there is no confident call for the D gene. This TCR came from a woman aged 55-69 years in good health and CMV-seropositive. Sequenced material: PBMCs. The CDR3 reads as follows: CASSPNPGNTEAFF. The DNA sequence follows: TGTGCCAGCAGCCCGAACCCGGGGAACACTGAAGCTTTCTTT.